Each of the 2 T cell receptor beta chains below was sequenced from the same sample in a study of blood T cell repertoires in COVID-19. The data were produced by immunoSEQ multiplex PCR, yet TCRdb's version contains in-frame clones alone and is incomplete. The sample lists fewer than 300,000 clones; about 82% were seen once. The sequencing sample was made of peripheral blood. The receptors here all came from a man aged 45-60 years with active or convalescent COVID-19.

This rearrangement joins TRBV7-2 to TRBJ1-1; maybe TRBD1 (5 bases). Germline lookup yields CDR1 SGHTA and CDR2 FQGNSA. CDR3 length: 14 amino acids. Deletions cut 2 bases from V and 4 bases from J, with 11 bases between. The CDR3 DNA follows: TGTGCCAGCAGCTTAATAGGGGCCACCACTGAAGCTTTCTTT. Amino acids: CASSLIGATTEAFF.

The table lists this clone with a few counts. The CDR3 nucleotides are TGTGCCTGGAGTCCCGGGACAGTTATCGGTCAGCCCCAGCATTTT. This gives the protein CAWSPGTVIGQPQHF. V usage is TRBV30 and J usage is TRBJ1-5, with 7 bases lining up with TRBD1. The germline V gene encodes CDR1 GTSNPN and CDR2 SVGIG (reference sequence). V gave up 2 bases and J gave up 6 bases; unmatched junction bases: 10. CDR3 length: 15 residues.